A single sample is the source of the 29 T cell receptor beta chains below, sequenced in a study of blood T cell repertoires in COVID-19. Some clones are missing from TCRdb's copy, which holds only in-frame ones; the method was immunoSEQ multiplex PCR. The table includes about 220,000 clones, 70% to 85% detected once. The sample was PBMCs or T cells enriched from blood (not recorded which). The receptors were gathered from a woman aged 55-70 years who had recovered from COVID-19.

This chain uses TRBV4-3 with TRBJ1-2; TRBD1 matches 12 bases. V was clipped by 0 bases and J by 2 bases; unmatched bases: 1. This CDR3 region has 16 residues. Germline V gene sequence: CDR1 LGHNA, CDR2 YSLEER. CDR3 nucleotides: TGCGCCAGCAGCCAAGAGGGGACAGGGGGCAACTATGGCTACACCTTC. Translating gives CASSQEGTGGNYGYTF.

The rearrangement links TRBV30 to TRBJ1-1, with a tentative D call TRBD1 (6 bases). Trimming shortened V by 1 base and J by 4 bases, and 13 bases separated the two germline ends. Germline V gene lookup returns CDR1 GTSNPN and CDR2 SVGIG (reference sequence). This CDR3 is built from 14 residues. The CDR3 spells CAWSGQEVGTEAFF. As DNA, the CDR3 is TGTGCCTGGAGTGGACAGGAAGTGGGCACTGAAGCTTTCTTT.

Here the CDR3 reads CASSPLGQGLGSPLHF. The CDR3 bases are TGTGCCAGTAGTCCCCTCGGACAGGGGTTAGGATCACCCCTCCACTTT. The chain uses TRBV19 and TRBJ1-6; 9 bases map to TRBD1. CDR1 and CDR2 from the germline V gene are LNHDA and SQIVND (reference sequence). This CDR3 has 16 amino acids. The V gene end was trimmed by 5 bases and the J gene end by 10 bases; junction bases not matched to a gene: 12.

The gene calls are TRBV7-6 and TRBJ2-2; 14 bases map to TRBD2. This CDR3 spans 18 amino acids. Germline values: CDR1 SGHVS, CDR2 FNYEAQ. V lost 3 bases, J lost 0 bases, and 3 bases stayed unmatched. CDR3 sequence reads: CASSLRTSGGTNTGELFF. In nucleotides, the CDR3 is TGTGCCAGCAGCTTGAGGACTAGCGGGGGGACGAACACCGGGGAGCTGTTTTTT.

V and J are TRBV15 and TRBJ1-5; D may be TRBD1 (5 bases). Trimming cost V 0 bases and J 2 bases, with 8 bases left between them. Looked up from germline, CDR1 is LNHNV and CDR2 is YYDKDF (reference sequence). This CDR3 has 15 residues. CDR3 coding DNA: TGTGCCACCAGCAGAGACTGGGGGGGCAATCAGCCCCAGCATTTT. Translation: CATSRDWGGNQPQHF. Full variable domain (rest looked up from reference TRBV15 and TRBJ1-5): DAMVIQNPRYQVTQFGKPVTLSCSQTLNHNVMYWYQQKSSQAPKLLFHYYDKDFNNEADTPDNFQSRRPNTSFCFLDIRSPGLGDTAMYLCATSRDWGGNQPQHFGDGTRLSIL.

V and J are TRBV5-1 and TRBJ1-1; TRBD1 is a possible D gene (5 bases). Looked up from germline, CDR1 is SGHRS and CDR2 is YFSETQ. V shed 4 bases and J shed 7 bases, with 17 bases lying between them. The CDR3 loop spans 14 amino acids. CDR3 nucleotide sequence: TGCGCCAGCAGCCCTCGACAGAGCGTCAGTGAAGCTTTCTTT. It translates to CASSPRQSVSEAFF.

The chain has TRBV5-1 and TRBJ2-1; TRBD1 is a possible D gene (6 bases). CDR3 length equals 16 residues. Germline V CDR1 and CDR2: SGHRS, YFSETQ. The germline V and J ends were trimmed by 6 bases and 6 bases, with 22 bases remaining between them. The CDR3 spells CASKNEAGAGSNEQFF. CDR3 bases: TGCGCCAGCAAAAATGAGGCAGGGGCAGGGTCCAATGAGCAGTTCTTC.

The rearrangement uses TRBV11-2 and TRBJ2-1, with 7 bases fitting TRBD2. This CDR3 comprises 18 residues. Germline V gives CDR1 SGHAT, CDR2 FQNNGV. The trim removed 2 bases at V and 0 bases at J, leaving 10 bases unmatched. Here the CDR3 DNA reads TGTGCCAGCAGCTTAAGGAGGTCTAGCGGAAGCTCCTACAATGAGCAGTTCTTC. Translating gives CASSLRRSSGSSYNEQFF.

This clone is a singleton in its sample. This chain connects TRBV5-6 to TRBJ2-7; D might be TRBD1 (6 bases). This CDR3 has 15 amino acids. Germline V gene data show CDR1 as SGHDT and CDR2 as YYEEEE. Trimming pared 4 bases from V and 2 bases from J, leaving 16 bases between. The CDR3 DNA reads as TGTGCCAGCAGCGCGACAGGAGAGTCTCCCTACGAGCAGTACTTC. This codes for CASSATGESPYEQYF.

The V and J genes are TRBV29-1 and TRBJ1-1, with 9 positions matching TRBD1. The CDR3 is made up of 13 amino acids. With V trimmed by 6 bases and J by 3 bases, 5 bases remained unmatched. Germline lookup yields CDR1 SQVTM and CDR2 ANQGSEA. CDR3 loop: CSVSTGGDTEAFF. The CDR3 DNA reads as TGCAGCGTGTCGACAGGGGGTGACACTGAAGCTTTCTTT.

The chain is built from TRBV20-1 and TRBJ1-2, with D perhaps matching TRBD1 (6 bases). The V end was cut by 3 bases, the J end by 3 bases, with 11 bases between. There are 13 residues in the CDR3. Germline values: CDR1 DFQATT, CDR2 SNEGSKA (reference sequence). Here the CDR3 DNA reads TGCAGTGCTAGTCCAGGGGTAGACTATGGCTACACCTTC. Translation gives CSASPGVDYGYTF.

This chain links TRBV3-1 (or the pseudogene TRBV3-2) with TRBJ1-4; no definite D call. Trimming took off 4 bases at V and 0 bases at J, with 15 bases between the two ends. Germline CDR1 and CDR2: LGHDT and YNNKEL (reference sequence). CDR3 size: 17 residues. The CDR3 DNA reads TGTGCCAGCAGCCCCAGAGGAGGAATATCAACTAATGAAAAACTGTTTTTT. This translates into CASSPRGGISTNEKLFF.

This chain links TRBV5-1 with TRBJ1-6, with D possibly TRBD1 on 6 matching bases. The V end lost 4 bases, the J end lost 11 bases, and 19 bases lay between the germline ends. This CDR3 is 15 amino acids long. Germline-derived CDR1 and CDR2 are SGHRS and YFSETQ. The CDR3, as DNA: TGCGCCAGCAGCCCGAGACAGGCCGGGTTGACACCCCTCCACTTT. Its translation: CASSPRQAGLTPLHF.

V is TRBV11-1 and J is TRBJ2-4; 8 bases align to TRBD1. The CDR3 extends over 14 amino acids. With 5 bases clipped from V and 5 bases from J, the junction kept 5 bases outside the gene matches. Germline V lookup: CDR1 SGHAT, CDR2 FQDESV (reference sequence). The DNA of the CDR3 is TGTGCCAGCAGCACGGACAGGGCCCAAAACATTCAGTACTTC. Protein product: CASSTDRAQNIQYF.

This rearrangement joins TRBV29-1 to TRBJ1-6, with a tentative D call TRBD1 (5 bases). This CDR3 is 13 amino acids long. Deletions cut 5 bases from V and 6 bases from J, with 11 bases between. Germline-derived CDR1 and CDR2 are SQVTM and ANQGSEA. The CDR3 DNA is TGCAGCGTTAAGACAGAGTCTAATTCACCCCTCCACTTT. Its translation is CSVKTESNSPLHF.

The V and J genes are TRBV4-1 and TRBJ2-2; 7 bases agree with TRBD1. The CDR3 is 15 residues long. Germline lookup yields CDR1 MGHRA and CDR2 YSYEKL. With V trimmed by 1 base and J by 3 bases, 2 bases remained unmatched. Here the CDR3 reads CASSQAGGYTGELFF. The CDR3 coding sequence is TGCGCCAGCAGCCAAGCAGGGGGATACACCGGGGAGCTGTTTTTT.

V gene TRBV5-6 combines with J gene TRBJ2-7; D perhaps matches TRBD1 (9 bases). CDR3 length: 16 amino acids. Germline V lookup: CDR1 SGHDT, CDR2 YYEEEE. Trimming removed 4 bases at V and 4 bases at J, with 21 bases between. The CDR3 DNA is TGTGCCAGCAGCCTGGTAGCGGGACAGGGTTCGTACGAGCAGTACTTC. Protein: CASSLVAGQGSYEQYF.

The chain employs TRBV5-1 and TRBJ2-5, with D perhaps matching TRBD1 (6 bases). The CDR3 consists of 14 residues. V was shortened by 3 bases and J by 1 base, with 10 bases between the two germline ends. Germline V gives CDR1 SGHRS, CDR2 YFSETQ. The CDR3 region has the DNA TGCGCCAGCAGCTGGCAGGGGTCCCAAGAGACCCAGTACTTC. This gives the protein CASSWQGSQETQYF.

The chain has TRBV18 and TRBJ1-1, with 11 bases that match TRBD1. This CDR3 comprises 16 residues. CDR1 and CDR2 (germline): KGHSH, LQKENI. With V trimmed by 0 bases and J by 4 bases, 4 bases remained unmatched. In DNA form, the CDR3 reads TGTGCCAGCTCACCACCAGGGACAGGGGGAGGCACTGAAGCTTTCTTT. Its protein is CASSPPGTGGGTEAFF.

This clone was recorded a few times. The chain combines TRBV2 with TRBJ1-3; no clear D. The V end was cut by 0 bases, the J end by 4 bases, with 7 bases between. Germline V gene sequence: CDR1 SNHLY, CDR2 FYNNEI. The CDR3 runs 14 residues. The CDR3 nucleotides are TGTGCCAGCAGTGAAGCGCTTCGGGGAAACACCATATATTTT. It is translated as CASSEALRGNTIYF. Full variable domain (remainder filled in from reference TRBV2 and TRBJ1-3): EPEVTQTPSHQVTQMGQEVILRCVPISNHLYFYWYRQILGQKVEFLVSFYNNEISEKSEIFDDQFSVERPDGSNFTLKIRSTKLEDSAMYFCASSEALRGNTIYFGEGSWLTVV.

This clone was seen once. Being one base from a much bigger clone, this may be a read error. Distinct nucleotide sequences in the sample also encode this CDR3. The rearrangement joins TRBV19 to TRBJ2-1, with 8 bases that match TRBD2. Germline values: CDR1 LNHDA, CDR2 SQIVND (reference sequence). CDR3 length equals 15 residues. The J segment lost 0 bases and the V segment lost 3 bases, leaving 1 base of the junction unmatched. The CDR3 reads CASSIGGGSYNEQFF. In nucleotides, the CDR3 is TGTGCCAGTAGTATCGGGGGGGGCTCCTACAATGAGCAGTTCTTC.

This chain connects TRBV27 to TRBJ1-2; maybe TRBD1 (6 bases). This CDR3 has 14 residues. The ends were cut back, 5 bases at V and 4 bases at J, with 14 bases in the middle. Germline CDR1 MNHEY, CDR2 SMNVEV (reference sequence). DNA of the CDR3: TGTGCCAGCAGTCCCACCCGGACAGTCTATGGCTACACCTTC. Amino acids: CASSPTRTVYGYTF.

This clone has only one observation. The V call is TRBV5-1, the J call TRBJ2-4; 7 bases match TRBD2. Germline V gene sequence: CDR1 SGHRS, CDR2 YFSETQ. J gave up 1 base and V 4 bases, and 14 bases lay outside the gene matches. This CDR3 comprises 18 residues. This CDR3 reads CASSSRTSSNWAKNIQYF. CDR3 DNA: TGCGCCAGCAGCAGCCGGACTAGTAGTAATTGGGCCAAAAACATTCAGTACTTC. The full variable domain, with the rest looked up from reference TRBV5-1 and TRBJ2-4, is KAGVTQTPRYLIKTRGQQVTLSCSPISGHRSVSWYQQTPGQGLQFLFEYFSETQRNKGNFPGRFSGRQFSNSRSEMNVSTLELGDSALYLCASSSRTSSNWAKNIQYFGAGTRLSVL.

The chain carries TRBV24-1 and TRBJ2-1, with 10 bases aligning to TRBD2. V lost 5 bases to trimming and J lost 5 bases; unmatched junction nucleotides: 8. The CDR3 runs to 16 residues. Looked up from germline, CDR1 is KGHDR and CDR2 is SFDVKD. In DNA form, the CDR3 reads TGTGCCACCAGTGGTACCACTAGCGGGATCGACAATGAGCAGTTCTTC. This encodes CATSGTTSGIDNEQFF.

The chain uses TRBV25-1 and TRBJ1-1, with no clear D. V was pared by 6 bases and J by 5 bases, with 16 bases between. CDR1 is MGHDK, CDR2 SYGVNS, per germline. This CDR3 spans 14 amino acids. The CDR3 sequence is CASRADIGRTEAFF. The CDR3 coding sequence is TGTGCCAGCAGGGCAGACATTGGCAGGACTGAAGCTTTCTTT.

The chain has TRBV7-9 and TRBJ2-5, with 7 bases lining up with TRBD2. This CDR3 is built from 14 residues. The trim removed 2 bases at V and 2 bases at J, leaving 2 bases unmatched. The germline V gene encodes CDR1 SEHNR and CDR2 FQNEAQ (reference sequence). CDR3 nucleotides: TGTGCCAGCAGCTTAAGCGGGGCTCAAGAGACCCAGTACTTC. Amino acid sequence: CASSLSGAQETQYF.

The chain carries TRBV5-6 and TRBJ1-5; D is unclear. This CDR3 has 14 amino acids. Germline V gives CDR1 SGHDT, CDR2 YYEEEE. Deletions cut 3 bases from V and 0 bases from J, with 7 bases between. The CDR3 coding sequence is TGTGCCAGCAGCTCTGAGGGTAGCAATCAGCCCCAGCATTTT. Amino acids: CASSSEGSNQPQHF.

This clone occurred once. The V gene is TRBV19, the J gene TRBJ1-1; D remains ambiguous. The V gene's germline CDR1 is LNHDA and CDR2 SQIVND (reference sequence). V was shortened by 7 bases and J by 7 bases, with 22 bases between the two germline ends. This CDR3 has 15 residues. The CDR3 is CASKRSREVRSEAFF. The CDR3 DNA reads as TGTGCCAGTAAACGTAGCCGCGAAGTACGGAGTGAAGCTTTCTTT.

The gene calls are TRBV7-2 and TRBJ2-7; TRBD1 is a possible D gene (5 bases). Germline V CDR1 and CDR2: SGHTA, FQGNSA. The CDR3 has 14 residues. Deletions cut 1 base from V and 5 bases from J, with 12 bases between. CDR3 in amino acids: CASSLVQGPHEQYF. In DNA, the CDR3 is TGTGCCAGCAGCTTAGTGCAGGGCCCCCACGAGCAGTACTTC.